This TCR beta chain came from a study of T cells in Graves' hyperthyroidism and ophthalmopathy. CDR3 length equals 13 residues. Germline assignment: CDR1 SNHLY and CDR2 FYNNEI. Deletions cut 11 bases from V and 1 base from J, with 14 bases between. Stable disease denoted Graves' hyperthyroidism without ophthalmopathy progression within 18 months. Patients were excluded for uncontrolled infection, other autoimmune disease, pregnancy or lactation. This clonotype was found a few times. Its cognate antigen is unknown. Researchers amplified the TCR beta CDR3 regions from RNA transcripts. First-round RT-PCR with HTBI primers amplified the TCR CDR3 region. From the multiplex PCR reads, TCRdb called clonotypes with MiXCR, one entry per CDR3 protein. The sample includes 600,000 or so distinct CDR3 sequences, 46% of them seen just once. Findings of the study overall: Blood held most thyroid clonotypes expanded above 0.001 frequency.

The rearrangement uses TRBV2 and TRBJ1-1; a weak D match, TRBD1 (6 bases). The TCR was taken from a woman aged 18-29 years with Graves' hyperthyroidism. Sequencing was done on a sample of peripheral blood or thyroid tissue (not recorded which). The CDR3 nucleotides read TGTGCCGGTAAACAGGGAGCGAACACTGAAGCTTTCTTT. This sequence encodes CAGKQGANTEAFF.